The 20 T cell receptor beta chains below come from one sample, sequenced in a study of beta chain features in type 1 diabetes. Regarding the study as a whole: Shorter TCRB CDR3s, moderately but significantly so, were found in Type 1 diabetes patients in all four CD4+ subsets.

The antigens of these receptors remain unknown. Expressed TCRB transcripts were sequenced after all isolated RNA was converted to cDNA. Clones were sequenced by immunoSEQ multiplex PCR, and TCRdb holds only the in-frame ones, with some missing. The sample includes around 140,000 clones, approximately 10% seen only once; the top ten take over 0.6%. Specimen: central memory CD4+ T cells from blood. The receptors shown here come from a young man with type 1 diabetes.

This rearrangement joins TRBV6-5 to TRBJ2-1; D gene uncertain. This CDR3 comprises 15 residues. Germline lookup yields CDR1 MNHEY and CDR2 SVGAGI. Trimming stripped 4 bases from V and 6 bases from J, with 16 bases between. CDR3 bases: TGTGCCAGCAGTTTTACCTCGACAATTGGCAATGAGCAGTTCTTC. Translation: CASSFTSTIGNEQFF.

V is TRBV6-6 and J is TRBJ2-7, with D possibly matching TRBD2 (6 bases). CDR1 MNHNY and CDR2 SVGAGI come from the germline V gene (reference sequence). Trimming removed 6 bases at V and 1 base at J, with 16 bases between. The CDR3 covers 15 residues. CDR3 coding DNA: TGTGCCAGCAGCCCGGGGGTCCAGCGGTCCTACGAGCAGTACTTC. Its protein is CASSPGVQRSYEQYF.

This sequence joins TRBV5-1 and TRBJ2-2; 8 positions match TRBD2. The CDR3 is 17 residues long. CDR1 is SGHRS and CDR2 is YFSETQ in the germline V gene. V dropped 0 bases and J dropped 4; count of bases not matched to a gene: 8. DNA of the CDR3: TGCGCCAGCAGCTTGGCCCTGGTAGCGGGGAGCACCGGGGAGCTGTTTTTT. Translated: CASSLALVAGSTGELFF.

The chain has TRBV28 and TRBJ2-7, with D possibly TRBD1 on 5 matching bases. Trimming left V 6 bases short and J 3 bases short, with 9 bases between. Germline CDR1 reads MDHEN; CDR2 reads SYDVKM. CDR3 length: 12 amino acids. The CDR3 DNA is TGTGCCAGCAGAGACAGCTACTACGAGCAGTACTTC. Protein sequence: CASRDSYYEQYF.

This clone was observed a handful of times. The chain links TRBV11-1 to TRBJ2-1, with TRBD1 identical over 8 bases. This CDR3 has 14 amino acids. Germline CDR1 reads SGHAT; CDR2 reads FQDESV (reference sequence). V lost 6 bases, J lost 6 bases, and 7 bases stayed unmatched. CDR3 loop: CASSPGQGRNEQFF. The DNA of the CDR3 is TGTGCCAGCAGTCCAGGACAGGGCCGCAATGAGCAGTTCTTC. The full variable domain, its missing parts supplied by reference TRBV11-1 and TRBJ2-1, is EAEVAQSPRYKITEKSQAVAFWCDPISGHATLYWYRQILGQGPELLVQFQDESVVDDSQLPKDRFSAERLKGVDSTLKIQPAELGDSAMYLCASSPGQGRNEQFFGPGTRLTVL.

V and J are TRBV23-1 and TRBJ2-7, with unresolved D. TRBV23-1 falls under the ORF class, with uncertain function. V was shortened by 4 bases and J by 6 bases, with 10 bases between the two germline ends. This CDR3 spans 12 amino acids. CDR3 DNA: TGCGCCAGCAGTCGCGTTTTTGCCGAGCAGTACTTC. It codes for CASSRVFAEQYF.

About this clone itself: One base away lies a much larger clone, so this may be a sequencing read error. The chain combines TRBV7-6 with TRBJ2-7; 7 nucleotides align to TRBD1. V lost 5 bases, J lost 5 bases, and 3 bases stayed unmatched. This CDR3 spans 12 amino acids. Germline-derived CDR1 and CDR2 are SGHVS and FNYEAQ. The CDR3 DNA reads as TGTGCCAGCAGCCTTACAGGGGACGAGCAGTACTTC. It encodes CASSLTGDEQYF. Combining the CDR3 with reference TRBV7-6 and TRBJ2-7 gives the whole variable domain GAGVSQSPRYKVTKRGQDVALRCDPISGHVSLYWYRQALGQGPEFLTYFNYEAQQDKSGLPNDRFSAERPEGSISTLTIQRTEQRDSAMYRCASSLTGDEQYFGPGTRLTVT.

This clone has more than one count but fewer than ten. CDR3 loop: CASSLNPDLNEQFF. DNA for the CDR3: TGTGCCAGCAGCTTAAATCCAGATCTCAATGAGCAGTTCTTC. The gene calls are TRBV7-3 and TRBJ2-1; D unclear. Germline V gene sequence: CDR1 SGHTA, CDR2 FQGTGA. V was shortened by 1 base and J by 6 bases, with 10 bases between the two germline ends. This CDR3 spans 14 amino acids.

The CDR3 loop reads CASSSRGMSTDTQYF. CDR3 bases: TGTGCCAGCAGCTCGAGGGGGATGAGCACAGATACGCAGTATTTT. The chain couples TRBV5-4 to TRBJ2-3; D perhaps matches TRBD1 (6 bases). The CDR3 length is 15 residues. Germline CDR1 SGHNT, CDR2 YYREEE (reference sequence). V was clipped by 3 bases and J by 0 bases, with 11 bases between them.

This clone was counted a few times. The chain couples TRBV10-3 to TRBJ2-3; 7 nucleotides match TRBD1. This CDR3 contains 14 residues. In germline, CDR1 is ENHRY, CDR2 SYGVKD. V gave up 10 bases and J gave up 2 bases; unmatched junction bases: 9. Here the CDR3 reads CASRTGALTDTQYF. The CDR3 DNA follows: TGTGCCAGCCGGACAGGTGCCCTCACAGATACGCAGTATTTT.

The chain has TRBV18 and TRBJ2-7; possibly TRBD1 for D (6 bases). The V end lost 5 bases, the J end lost 0 bases, and 14 bases lay between the germline ends. This CDR3 has 15 residues. Germline loops: CDR1 KGHSH, CDR2 LQKENI. The CDR3 coding sequence is TGTGCCAGCTCATCAACAGGGTCTAGCTCCTACGAGCAGTACTTC. Residues: CASSSTGSSSYEQYF.

The chain recombines TRBV29-1 with TRBJ2-3; 9 nucleotides align to TRBD1. This CDR3 comprises 16 residues. J lost 3 bases, V lost 1 base, and 8 bases had no gene match. The germline V gene has CDR1 SQVTM and CDR2 ANQGSEA. CDR3 residues: CSVEGGTGRGTDTQYF. The CDR3 nucleotides are TGCAGCGTTGAAGGCGGGACAGGGAGGGGAACAGATACGCAGTATTTT.

The rearrangement uses TRBV28 and TRBJ2-7; D gene unclear. This CDR3 is 12 amino acids long. With 1 base removed from V and 7 bases from J, the gap between germline ends came to 8 bases. Germline V gene lookup returns CDR1 MDHEN and CDR2 SYDVKM. The DNA for the CDR3 is TGTGCCAGCAGTTTATATCAGCGAGAGCAGTACTTC. Protein: CASSLYQREQYF.

This clone was seen more than once but under ten times. The chain is built from TRBV7-9 and TRBJ1-5; D gene unclear. Trimming shortened V by 1 base and J by 4 bases, and 5 bases separated the two germline ends. The CDR3 has 13 amino acids. The germline gives CDR1 SEHNR, CDR2 FQNEAQ (reference sequence). The CDR3 coding sequence is TGTGCCAGCAGCTTAGACGGGAATCAGCCCCAGCATTTT. Translating it yields CASSLDGNQPQHF.

The rearrangement joins TRBV5-1 to TRBJ2-3, with 10 positions matching TRBD1. The CDR3 covers 16 residues. CDR1 SGHRS and CDR2 YFSETQ come from the germline V gene. Trimming took 7 bases from V and 4 from J; bases not matched to a gene: 12. CDR3 bases: TGCGCCAGCCGGCTCTTAGGGGGACAGGGGCCAGATACGCAGTATTTT. Translation: CASRLLGGQGPDTQYF.

V and J are TRBV6-6 and TRBJ1-6, with a tentative D call TRBD1 (5 bases). Looked up from germline, CDR1 is MNHNY and CDR2 is SVGAGI (reference sequence). V was clipped by 0 bases and J by 8 bases, with 11 bases between them. This CDR3 comprises 15 residues. CDR3 sequence: CASSYSVIGDSPLHF. The CDR3 DNA is TGTGCCAGCAGTTACTCAGTGATAGGGGATTCACCCCTCCACTTT.

This chain links TRBV4-3 with TRBJ2-3; D is perhaps TRBD2 (5 bases). Germline V lookup: CDR1 LGHNA, CDR2 YSLEER. This CDR3 region has 13 residues. V gave up 1 base and J gave up 9 bases, with 11 bases separating them. This CDR3 is CASSQGERQTQYF. CDR3 DNA sequence: TGCGCCAGCAGCCAAGGGGAGCGACAAACGCAGTATTTT.

This clone was counted only a few times. The chain recombines TRBV6-1 with TRBJ2-3; 8 nucleotides line up with TRBD2. Germline V CDR1 and CDR2: MNHNS, SASEGT. CDR3 size: 14 residues. V shed 4 bases, J shed 3 bases, and the junction held 3 bases outside the gene matches. CDR3 residues: CASSGRGDTDTQYF. CDR3 in DNA: TGTGCCAGCAGTGGGCGGGGGGATACAGATACGCAGTATTTT.

This clone was seen only a few times. The chain has TRBV29-1 and TRBJ2-7, with D unclear. V dropped 2 bases and J dropped 0 bases, with 8 bases sitting between them. Germline V CDR1 and CDR2: SQVTM, ANQGSEA. This CDR3 is built from 13 residues. The CDR3 bases are TGCAGCGTTGAACGGTCAGGCTCCTACGAGCAGTACTTC. Protein sequence: CSVERSGSYEQYF.

The rearrangement uses TRBV5-1 and TRBJ1-4, with D tentatively TRBD1 (5 bases). V was trimmed by 4 bases and J by 6 bases, leaving 16 bases between them. The length of the CDR3 is 15 residues. CDR1 is SGHRS and CDR2 is YFSETQ in the germline V gene. Written as DNA, the CDR3 is TGCGCCAGCAGCCGGACTGGGGAGGGGCATGAAAAACTGTTTTTT. As protein: CASSRTGEGHEKLFF.